The 18 T cell receptor beta chains reported below all come from one sample, sequenced in a study of blood T cells in healthy people across ages. The second PCR ran roughly 7 to 12 cycles with a sample-barcoded 5' primer and J-beta primers. TCRdb fed the 5' RACE reads into MiXCR, producing one record per CDR3 protein. Here the sample spans roughly 700,000 distinct CDR3 sequences, roughly 32% being singletons. The specimen was blood. Source of these receptors: a woman older than 75 in good health.

About this clonotype itself: Since a much larger clone is just one base distant, this may be a read error. This chain connects TRBV11-2 to TRBJ2-1, with D perhaps matching TRBD2 (6 bases). Germline CDR1 and CDR2: SGHAT and FQNNGV. This CDR3 has 13 residues. With 5 bases removed from V and 8 bases from J, the gap between germline ends came to 13 bases. CDR3 loop: CASSALARHEQFF. The CDR3 DNA is TGTGCCAGCAGCGCACTAGCACGGCATGAGCAGTTCTTC.

This clonotype was recorded only once. The chain has TRBV28 and TRBJ1-4; TRBD1 matches 9 bases. Germline lookup yields CDR1 MDHEN and CDR2 SYDVKM. Trimming cost V 6 bases and J 10 bases; bases outside gene matches: 12. This CDR3 comprises 15 residues. CDR3 loop: CASSLIGTGRGKLFF. The DNA of the CDR3 is TGTGCCAGCAGCCTTATCGGGACAGGGCGAGGAAAACTGTTTTTT.

The chain combines TRBV7-8 with TRBJ1-2, with no clear D. Germline CDR1 SGHVS, CDR2 FQNEAQ. The V end lost 5 bases, the J end lost 2 bases, and 12 bases lay between the germline ends. The CDR3 has 14 residues. CDR3: CASSPAGGNYGYTF. The CDR3 DNA reads as TGTGCCAGCAGCCCAGCGGGAGGGAACTATGGCTACACCTTC. The variable domain in full, with the rest retrieved from reference TRBV7-8 and TRBJ1-2, is GAGVSQSPRYKVAKRGQDVALRCDPISGHVSLFWYQQALGQGPEFLTYFQNEAQLDKSGLPSDRFFAERPEGSVSTLKIQRTQQEDSAVYLCASSPAGGNYGYTFGSGTRLTVV.

In this sample, this clonotype turned up many times. This chain connects TRBV7-9 to TRBJ2-1; unclear D gene. Germline lookup yields CDR1 SEHNR and CDR2 FQNEAQ (reference sequence). CDR3 length: 18 amino acids. The V gene lost 4 bases and the J gene lost 3 bases, with 22 bases spanning the gap. The CDR3 region is CASSSRPVDGENYNEQFF. CDR3 DNA sequence: TGTGCCAGCAGCTCCAGACCAGTTGACGGTGAAAACTACAATGAGCAGTTCTTC.

The chain uses TRBV2 and TRBJ2-6, with TRBD2 matching 10 bases. Germline V CDR1 and CDR2: SNHLY, FYNNEI. The CDR3 has 17 amino acids. V dropped 7 bases and J dropped 0; count of bases not matched to a gene: 6. The CDR3 DNA is TGTGCCAGCACAGAGGGACTAGCGTCCTCTGGGGCCAACGTCCTGACTTTC. Translated, it gives CASTEGLASSGANVLTF.

The rearrangement links TRBV19 to TRBJ2-3; D is unresolved. CDR1 is LNHDA, CDR2 SQIVND, per germline (reference sequence). The V gene lost 10 bases and the J gene lost 0 bases, with 11 bases spanning the gap. CDR3 length equals 13 residues. The DNA of the CDR3 is TGTGCCACAAGGGCGACTAGCACAGATACGCAGTATTTT. Translating gives CATRATSTDTQYF.

This clonotype was counted ten times or more. V usage is TRBV27 and J usage is TRBJ2-1, with 11 bases aligning to TRBD1. Germline values: CDR1 MNHEY, CDR2 SMNVEV (reference sequence). Trimming took 3 bases from V and 5 from J; bases not matched to a gene: 3. This CDR3 contains 15 residues. In nucleotides, the CDR3 is TGTGCCAGCAGTTTCAGGACAGGGGGCGACAATGAGCAGTTCTTC. Its translation: CASSFRTGGDNEQFF.

To note about this clonotype: Possible read error: a much larger clone is one base away. The CDR3 coding sequence is TGCAGTGGTGCGAGGCGGGTGGGCAATGAGCAGTTCTTC. It encodes CSGARRVGNEQFF. The J gene is TRBJ2-1, the V gene TRBV20-1; a weak D match, TRBD2 (5 bases). CDR3 size: 13 residues. V was trimmed by 7 bases and J by 6 bases, leaving 16 bases between them. The V gene's germline CDR1 is DFQATT and CDR2 SNEGSKA (reference sequence).

This chain connects TRBV20-1 to TRBJ2-7; D gene ambiguous. The CDR3 loop spans 15 amino acids. From germline, CDR1 is DFQATT and CDR2 SNEGSKA (reference sequence). Trimming left V 1 base short and J 7 bases short, with 20 bases between. The CDR3 bases are TGCAGTGCTAGAGCGTCCTCAGACCCCTCTAGGGAGCAGTACTTC. Translating gives CSARASSDPSREQYF.

This chain connects TRBV2 to TRBJ2-7, with no clear D. The J call may be wrong; the DNA end is better matched by TRBJ2-5. The CDR3 has 13 residues. Germline V gene sequence: CDR1 SNHLY, CDR2 FYNNEI. CDR3: CASSDPIGETQYF. The CDR3 region has the DNA TGTGCCAGCAGTGACCCAATCGGGGAGACCCAGTACTTC.

The chain employs TRBV30 and TRBJ2-1, with D uncertain. The CDR3 sequence is 14 residues long. V dropped 4 bases and J dropped 6 bases, with 16 bases sitting between them. From germline, CDR1 is GTSNPN and CDR2 SVGIG (reference sequence). The CDR3 coding sequence is TGTGCCTGGAAGGGCCAACACGCTTTCAATGAGCAGTTCTTC. Encoded protein: CAWKGQHAFNEQFF.

This sequence joins TRBV12-3 or TRBV12-4 and TRBJ1-6; D is perhaps TRBD1 (6 bases). Trimming stripped 7 bases from V and 8 bases from J, with 15 bases between. CDR3 size: 14 residues. Here the CDR3 DNA reads TGTGCCAGCACCACAGGGCGGGGAGATTCACCCCTCCACTTT. Protein: CASTTGRGDSPLHF.

The chain has TRBV20-1 and TRBJ2-3; the D gene is possibly TRBD1 (6 bases). Germline V gene sequence: CDR1 DFQATT, CDR2 SNEGSKA (reference sequence). CDR3 size: 12 residues. The V end lost 6 bases, the J end lost 6 bases, and 13 bases lay between the germline ends. CDR3 DNA sequence: TGCAGTGCCCTCAGGGGTCGGGATACGCAGTATTTT. Amino acids: CSALRGRDTQYF.

This clonotype was detected only a few times. V is TRBV20-1 and J is TRBJ1-5; a possible D gene is TRBD1 (6 bases). Germline CDR1 is DFQATT and CDR2 is SNEGSKA (reference sequence). The CDR3 extends over 16 amino acids. The V gene lost 1 base and the J gene lost 2 bases, with 15 bases spanning the gap. The CDR3 region has the DNA TGCAGTGCTAGAGGGGGCGGGGGCGGTGGCAATCAGCCCCAGCATTTT. Residues: CSARGGGGGGNQPQHF.

This clonotype was picked up many times. This chain connects TRBV20-1 to TRBJ1-2; D is undetermined. Trimming removed 1 base at V and 0 bases at J, with 12 bases between. The CDR3 covers 15 residues. CDR1 and CDR2 from the germline V gene are DFQATT and SNEGSKA (reference sequence). DNA of the CDR3: TGCAGTGCTAGAGGTTCCGGCAGTCCTAACTATGGCTACACCTTC. Protein: CSARGSGSPNYGYTF.

The rearrangement joins TRBV28 to TRBJ1-2; D unresolved. The CDR3 contains 16 residues. Germline V CDR1 and CDR2: MDHEN, SYDVKM. V lost 6 bases to trimming and J lost 1 base, with 18 bases between them. CDR3 DNA sequence: TGTGCCAGCAGCCCCCCCCTGTTACCAGTTAACTATGGCTACACCTTC. It codes for CASSPPLLPVNYGYTF.

This clonotype was seen at least ten times. DNA for the CDR3: TGCAGCGGCGGAGGGGACTATGGCTACACCTTC. Amino acids: CSGGGDYGYTF. V and J are TRBV29-1 and TRBJ1-2, with D perhaps matching TRBD1 (5 bases). Trimming removed 7 bases from V and 3 bases from J, with 9 bases in between. CDR1 is SQVTM and CDR2 is ANQGSEA in the germline V gene. This CDR3 has 11 residues.

This clonotype showed up many times. This rearrangement joins TRBV6-2 or TRBV6-3 to TRBJ2-3, with TRBD2 identical over 8 bases. This CDR3 has 16 amino acids. Germline-derived CDR1 and CDR2 are MNHEY and SVGEGT. Trimming at V came to 2 bases and at J to 4 bases, leaving 8 bases not matched to a gene. CDR3 amino acids: CASSYRAGGTPDTQYF. The CDR3 DNA reads as TGTGCCAGCAGTTACAGGGCGGGGGGAACCCCAGATACGCAGTATTTT.